This TCR beta chain was recorded in a study of graft-versus-host responses after intestinal transplantation. Study-wide context: Anti-thymocyte globulin induction, then tacrolimus and steroids for about three years, went to all recipients. Study-level results: Investigators detected GvH clones in recipient marrow, with some emerging earlier in ileum or blood. Early HvG declines after transplant were associated with peak circulating GvH clone levels.

About this clone itself: Its antigen is still unknown. One junction end does not reproduce the germline sequence, and a read error may be involved.

Assay used: immunoSEQ multiplex PCR; TCRdb lists only in-frame clones, some missing. The profile covers about 120,000 clones, with around 96% appearing a single time and roughly 3.5% taken by the ten largest. The length of the CDR3 is 15 residues. CDR1 and CDR2 from the germline V gene are SSHAT and FNYEAQ (reference sequence). Material: unstimulated CD8+ T cells sorted from spleen or lymph node cells, obtained before intestinal transplant. The receptor was derived from a human donor who received an intestinal transplant. The J gene is TRBJ2-5, the V gene TRBV7-7; 11 bases align to TRBD1. The closer fit of TRBJ2-7 to the DNA end suggests the J call may be wrong. The CDR3 region is CASSPGTGGSYEQYF. CDR3 nucleotide sequence: TGTGCTAGCAGCCCCGGGACAGGGGGCTCCTACGAGCAGTACTTC.